Listed below are T cell receptor beta chains from one sample, sequenced in a study of CD8 T cells in ankylosing spondylitis. TCRdb fed the 5' RACE reads into MiXCR, producing one record per CDR3 protein. Of 700,000 to 1,000,000 distinct CDR3 sequences in the sample, 12% were seen once. Material: blood, either unsorted or a sorted T cell fraction (not recorded which). The source of these receptors is a male donor with ankylosing spondylitis. The CDR3 runs from the conserved cysteine through the conserved F or W. Fields, in order: V gene, J gene, D gene, clone size, CDR3 protein, CDR3 DNA. D genes are given only for firm matches. Size is stated for part of the rows, as once, few or many counts, or as a class when the clone is expanded.

>TRBV20-1|TRBJ2-7|-|few
CSAMTGRPYEQYF
TGCAGTGCAATGACTGGACGACCCTACGAGCAGTACTTC
>TRBV7-2|TRBJ2-5|-|many
CASSLDRGRETQYF
TGTGCCAGCAGCTTAGACCGGGGGCGGGAGACCCAGTACTTC
>TRBV9|TRBJ2-3|-|-
CASSVAWTDTQYF
TGTGCCAGCAGCGTAGCCTGGACAGATACGCAGTATTTT
>TRBV6-1|TRBJ2-4|-|few
CASLKAAAKNIQYF
TGTGCCAGCCTTAAGGCGGCAGCCAAAAACATTCAGTACTTC
>TRBV20-1|TRBJ2-5|TRBD1|-
CSAPPRTGQETQYF
TGCAGTGCTCCCCCCCGGACAGGTCAAGAGACCCAGTACTTC
>TRBV4-2|TRBJ2-7|TRBD1|-
CASSQVGDRVGRQYF
TGTGCCAGCAGCCAAGTCGGGGACAGGGTTGGTAGGCAGTACTTC
>TRBV20-1|TRBJ1-2|-|few
CSARVRVGGYTF
TGCAGTGCTAGAGTGAGGGTAGGGGGCTACACCTTC
>TRBV20-1|TRBJ1-6|-|few
CSARMYNSPLHF
TGCAGTGCTAGAATGTATAATTCACCCCTCCACTTT
>TRBV4-1|TRBJ1-2|TRBD1|-
CASSRPGQRASDYGYTF
TGCGCCAGCAGCCGACCGGGACAGCGGGCTTCTGACTATGGCTACACCTTC
>TRBV27|TRBJ2-7|-|-
CASSMFQSYEQYF
TGTGCCTCCAGTATGTTCCAATCCTACGAGCAGTACTTC
>TRBV20-1|TRBJ2-3|TRBD2|few
CSARVQEREYQDTQYF
TGCAGTGCTAGGGTCCAGGAGCGGGAGTATCAAGATACGCAGTATTTT
>TRBV18|TRBJ1-1|-|few
CASSPRSPQNTEAFF
TGTGCCAGCTCACCAAGATCGCCCCAGAACACTGAAGCTTTCTTT
>TRBV18|TRBJ1-6|-|-
CASSPPGRPAEVLHF
TGTGCCAGCTCACCACCGGGCCGACCTGCCGAAGTCCTCCACTTT
>TRBV20-1|TRBJ2-7|-|-
CSARDGERSVGYEQYF
TGCAGTGCTAGAGATGGGGAGCGGTCGGTAGGGTACGAGCAGTACTTC
>TRBV7-2|TRBJ1-5|TRBD1|few
CASSPGGDRGHQPQHF
TGTGCCAGCAGCCCAGGGGGGGACAGGGGTCATCAGCCCCAGCATTTT
>TRBV3-1|TRBJ2-7|TRBD1|once
CASSSWDRGAYEQYF
TGTGCCAGCAGCTCATGGGACAGAGGGGCCTACGAGCAGTACTTC
>TRBV7-2|TRBJ2-7|-|-
CASSPIGGAHEQYF
TGTGCCAGCAGCCCCATAGGGGGGGCACACGAGCAGTACTTC
>TRBV20-1|TRBJ1-3|-|few
CSARNPSPSGNTIYF
TGCAGTGCTAGAAATCCCAGTCCCTCTGGAAACACCATATATTTT
>TRBV30|TRBJ2-3|-|few
CAWSLAGTDTQYF
TGTGCCTGGAGCTTAGCTGGCACAGATACGCAGTATTTT
>TRBV20-1|TRBJ1-2|-|many
CSASYRETYGYTF
TGCAGTGCTAGTTATCGGGAAACCTATGGCTACACCTTC
>TRBV6-1|TRBJ1-6|-|few
CASSEAYGAYNSPLHF
TGTGCCAGCAGTGAAGCGTACGGAGCCTATAATTCACCCCTCCACTTT
>TRBV10-3|TRBJ2-7|TRBD2|many
CAISEPSSAGGQDEQYF
TGTGCCATCAGTGAGCCATCTTCGGCGGGAGGGCAGGACGAGCAGTACTTC
>TRBV5-1|TRBJ2-7|-|few
CASSSRTESYEQYF
TGCGCCAGCAGCTCCCGGACAGAATCCTACGAGCAGTACTTC
>TRBV7-8|TRBJ1-2|TRBD1|few
CASSYWDRVGYTF
TGTGCCAGCAGCTACTGGGACAGGGTTGGCTACACCTTC
>TRBV29-1|TRBJ2-3|-|many
CSVNRVTDTQYF
TGCAGCGTGAACAGGGTCACAGATACGCAGTATTTT
>TRBV29-1|TRBJ2-3|-|many
CSCLSGFDTQYF
TGCAGCTGCTTAAGTGGGTTCGATACGCAGTATTTT
>TRBV5-1|TRBJ1-1|-|-
CASSLDGVSTGRTEAFF
TGCGCCAGCAGCTTGGATGGGGTCTCAACAGGTAGAACTGAAGCTTTCTTT
>TRBV11-3|TRBJ1-6|-|few
CASSLDYGSSYNSPLHF
TGTGCCAGCAGCTTAGATTATGGGAGCTCCTATAATTCACCCCTCCACTTT
>TRBV7-8|TRBJ2-3|-|many
CATRREWGTDTQYF
TGTGCCACTCGACGGGAGTGGGGCACAGATACGCAGTATTTT
>TRBV20-1|TRBJ2-7|TRBD1|-
CSASRQGLSEQYF
TGCAGTGCTAGCAGACAGGGGCTGAGCGAGCAGTACTTC
>TRBV20-1|TRBJ1-2|-|few
CSARDRGGRNYGYTF
TGCAGTGCTAGAGATCGAGGGGGTAGAAACTATGGCTACACCTTC
>TRBV7-2|TRBJ1-5|-|-
CASSPRWARASNQPQHF
TGTGCCAGCAGCCCAAGGTGGGCTAGGGCTAGCAATCAGCCCCAGCATTTT
>TRBV20-1|TRBJ2-6|-|-
CSARDAPSGANVLTF
TGCAGTGCTAGAGATGCACCTTCTGGGGCCAACGTCCTGACTTTC
>TRBV10-3|TRBJ2-3|TRBD2|-
CAIRRGLAGGPPYF
TGTGCCATCCGCCGGGGGCTAGCGGGAGGGCCACCGTATTTT
>TRBV5-5|TRBJ2-1|-|-
CASSFLLNEQFF
TGTGCCAGCAGCTTCTTACTTAATGAGCAGTTCTTC
>TRBV20-1|TRBJ1-1|TRBD1|few
CSATTGTGAFF
TGCAGTGCGACCACCGGGACAGGGGCTTTCTTT
>TRBV12-3/TRBV12-4|TRBJ2-5|TRBD1|few
CASSLVRQGQETQYF
TGTGCCAGCAGTTTAGTACGACAGGGGCAAGAGACCCAGTACTTC
>TRBV5-6|TRBJ2-3|TRBD2|few
CASSEAGDTDTQYF
TGTGCCAGCAGCGAAGCGGGGGACACAGATACGCAGTATTTT
>TRBV28|TRBJ2-1|-|-
CASRKGYEQFF
TGTGCCAGCAGGAAGGGTTATGAGCAGTTCTTC
>TRBV5-1|TRBJ2-5|-|-
CASSLMPGSSETQYF
TGCGCCAGCAGCCTGATGCCGGGATCGTCGGAGACCCAGTACTTC
>TRBV9|TRBJ2-7|TRBD2|few
CASSVGSSGGFYEQYF
TGTGCCAGCAGCGTAGGATCTAGCGGGGGCTTCTACGAGCAGTACTTC